These 5 T cell receptor beta chains were all obtained from the same sample, sequenced in a study of cytomegalovirus exposure and HLA in healthy donors. PCR amplification relied on 60 Vbeta primers (plus 13 Jbeta primers). Sequenced by immunoSEQ multiplex PCR; TCRdb stores in-frame clones only, minus some. The sample yields some 130,000 clones, 76% seen once. Sequencing was carried out using PBMCs. The receptor set was obtained from a female donor in good health and CMV-seropositive.

This clone was detected only a few times. The DNA for the CDR3 is TGTGCCAGCAGCTTACTCCCCATGACTAGCGGGGGGGCCGGGGAGCTGTTTTTT. Translating it yields CASSLLPMTSGGAGELFF. The genes are TRBV7-3 and TRBJ2-2; 14 bases align to TRBD2. Losses at the gene ends were 2 bases for V and 6 bases for J; bases not matched to a gene: 8. In germline, CDR1 is SGHTA, CDR2 FQGTGA. This CDR3 has 18 amino acids. Complete variable domain (other parts from reference TRBV7-3 and TRBJ2-2): GAGVSQTPSNKVTEKGKYVELRCDPISGHTALYWYRQSLGQGPEFLIYFQGTGAADDSGLPNDRFFAVRPEGSVSTLKIQRTERGDSAVYLCASSLLPMTSGGAGELFFGEGSRLTVL.

This clone was counted a few times. This chain connects TRBV7-9 to TRBJ2-6; tentatively, D is TRBD2 (6 bases). Germline V gives CDR1 SEHNR, CDR2 FQNEAQ (reference sequence). CDR3 length: 17 residues. With 0 bases removed from V and 3 bases from J, the gap between germline ends came to 12 bases. CDR3 nucleotides: TGTGCCAGCAGCTTAGCCGGTGGAGCGGGTGGGGCCAACGTCCTGACTTTC. It yields the protein CASSLAGGAGGANVLTF.

The CDR3 DNA follows: TGTGCCAGCAGTGTGCGACAGACAGATACGCAGTATTTT. This gives the protein CASSVRQTDTQYF. V gene TRBV2 combines with J gene TRBJ2-3, with TRBD1 as a possible D gene (5 bases). This CDR3 has 13 amino acids. V lost 4 bases and J 3 bases, leaving 8 bases between the germline ends. Germline V gene data show CDR1 as SNHLY and CDR2 as FYNNEI.

V and J are TRBV7-9 and TRBJ1-3; TRBD1 agrees at 7 bases. V lost 5 bases, J lost 1 base, and 5 bases stayed unmatched. CDR1 and CDR2 (germline): SEHNR, FQNEAQ (reference sequence). The length of the CDR3 is 15 residues. CDR3 nucleotides: TGTGCCAGCAGCAGACAGGGTCTATCTGGAAACACCATATATTTT. It translates to CASSRQGLSGNTIYF. The whole variable domain, remainder taken from reference TRBV7-9 and TRBJ1-3, is DTGVSQNPRHKITKRGQNVTFRCDPISEHNRLYWYRQTLGQGPEFLTYFQNEAQLEKSRLLSDRFSAERPKGSFSTLEIQRTEQGDSAMYLCASSRQGLSGNTIYFGEGSWLTVV.

This clone appeared a few times. This sequence joins TRBV27 and TRBJ2-1; 10 bases are a match to TRBD2. J was trimmed by 8 bases and V by 5 bases; bases with no gene match: 18. Germline V gene data show CDR1 as MNHEY and CDR2 as SMNVEV (reference sequence). The CDR3 length is 18 residues. The CDR3 DNA is TGTGCCAGCAGTAAGACCCTCCCCGTAGCGGGGGGTTATCATGAGCAGTTCTTC. Translated: CASSKTLPVAGGYHEQFF.